This TCR beta chain is from a study of PD-1 blockade in classical Hodgkin lymphoma (dated by TCRdb to the early 2020s). As for the study more broadly: Nivolumab dosing was 3 mg/kg intravenously every 2 weeks, continuing until either disease progression or unacceptable toxicity. The study used CyTOF and TCR beta sequencing to define a peripheral blood immune signature of response to PD-1 blockade in classical Hodgkin lymphoma.

The sample's time point label, in plain terms: cycle 2 day 1 (C2D1) of nivolumab. Every trial patient had relapsed after autologous stem cell transplantation, and cohorts A, B and C differed in prior brentuximab vedotin exposure. The trial cohort included fewer than 60 patients with relapsed/refractory classical Hodgkin lymphoma, and each patient had a best overall response of complete response, partial response or progressive disease. Trial patients were treated with single-agent nivolumab in the multi-cohort phase II CheckMate 205 trial. An independent review committee assessed best overall response by applying the 2007 International Working Group response criteria. Trial PBMCs were collected just before the start of nivolumab (C1D1) and during therapy at cycle 2 day 1 and cycle 4 day 1. Peripheral blood was collected in 8 mL Vacutainer Cell Preparation Tubes, from which PBMCs were isolated by centrifugation and then cryopreserved.

The study at large found these results: The study was restricted to a single clinical trial cohort, and the causes of repertoire differences, possibly disease activity or prior therapy, were left undefined. Trial patients achieving complete response had baseline diversity similar to newly diagnosed patients, whereas partial responders and progressors had significantly lower diversity. Diversity was lower in patients who began nivolumab less than 1 year after ASCT, so these patients were left out of later analyses to avoid confounding by immune reconstitution. By C4D1, a significant rise was seen in CD4+ TCR diversity but not in CD8+ TCR diversity (p=0.0027 vs p=0.16), and the rise was most apparent among complete responders (p=0.02). Newly diagnosed patients were reported to have lower baseline TCR diversity than healthy donors, and relapsed/refractory patients were reported to have lower baseline TCR diversity still.

Including the terminal cysteine and phenylalanine, the CDR3 comprises 13 residues. The entry retains the CDR3 DNA only, 39 bases that are in frame from base 1. Based on the germline V gene (reference sequence), the CDR1 and CDR2 sequences are MNHNY and SVGAGI. Deletion took 6 bases off V and 4 bases off J, with a span of 10 bases between the germline ends. This clone was seen a handful of times. Its antigen is still unknown. The sample holds no much larger clone one base away, and base qualities are not on file. The Qiagen DNeasy kit was used to extract genomic DNA from unsorted PBMCs and from the negatively selected CD4+ and CD8+ fractions. TCR beta CDR3 regions were amplified by immunoSEQ multiplex PCR using primers annealing to V and J segments. A synthetic immune receptor repertoire was used to minimize amplification bias, and any residual bias was removed computationally once sequencing was done. The source study handled its data this way. Custom Python scripts were used to quantify repertoire diversity as the Shannon entropy index. Unsorted, CD4+ and CD8+ repertoires were analyzed separately, except for combined analyses in which CD4+ and CD8+ sequences were merged in silico. A clone counted as expanded when the clone's frequency after treatment rose at least 2-fold relative to C1D1, and clones undetected at baseline were given a pseudocount of 0.5. Clones with 0 or 1 copy at C1D1 were defined as singleton clones, while clones with 2 or more copies were defined as non-singleton clones. Clones expanded in unsorted samples were labelled as CD4+, CD8+ or unknown by matching protein sequences in sorted samples from the same patient. Diversity changes from C1D1 to C4D1 were tested in paired samples using Wilcoxon tests. Drawn from immuneACCESS, this table holds only the in-frame rearrangements with V and J called that TCRdb kept. Clones are partly lost; checked studies trace under half to an unresolved V gene and leave the rest unexplained. The DNA gave D and trimming, while V, J and clone size come from that table. Within this sample are 50,000 or so clones, with around 75% of them counted one time only. The leading ten clones occupy roughly 15% of the sample.

In this chain, TRBV6-6 is recombined with TRBJ1-3; no D segment can be confidently identified. The TCR comes from a human donor with classical Hodgkin lymphoma. The sequenced sample was peripheral blood mononuclear cells (PBMCs), obtained before the second cycle of nivolumab. The nucleotides read TGTGCCAGCAGACCCCCAGCCGGAAACACCATATATTTT. Its translation is CASRPPAGNTIYF.